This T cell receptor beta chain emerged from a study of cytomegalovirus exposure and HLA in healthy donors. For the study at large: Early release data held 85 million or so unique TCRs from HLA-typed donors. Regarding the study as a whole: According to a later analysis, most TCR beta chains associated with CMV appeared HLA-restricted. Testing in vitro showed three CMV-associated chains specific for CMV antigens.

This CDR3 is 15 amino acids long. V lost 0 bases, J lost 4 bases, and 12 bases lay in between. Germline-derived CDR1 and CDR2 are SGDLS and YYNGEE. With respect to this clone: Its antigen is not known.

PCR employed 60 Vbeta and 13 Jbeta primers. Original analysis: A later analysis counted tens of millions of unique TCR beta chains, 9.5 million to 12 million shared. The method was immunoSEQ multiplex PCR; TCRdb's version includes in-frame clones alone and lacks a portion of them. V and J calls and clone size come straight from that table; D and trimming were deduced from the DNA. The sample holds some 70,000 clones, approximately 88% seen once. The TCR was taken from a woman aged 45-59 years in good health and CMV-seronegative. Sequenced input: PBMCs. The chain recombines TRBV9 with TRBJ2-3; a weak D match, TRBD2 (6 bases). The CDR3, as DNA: TGTGCCAGCAGCGTAGACTCAGGAGGGCCAGATACGCAGTATTTT. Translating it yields CASSVDSGGPDTQYF.